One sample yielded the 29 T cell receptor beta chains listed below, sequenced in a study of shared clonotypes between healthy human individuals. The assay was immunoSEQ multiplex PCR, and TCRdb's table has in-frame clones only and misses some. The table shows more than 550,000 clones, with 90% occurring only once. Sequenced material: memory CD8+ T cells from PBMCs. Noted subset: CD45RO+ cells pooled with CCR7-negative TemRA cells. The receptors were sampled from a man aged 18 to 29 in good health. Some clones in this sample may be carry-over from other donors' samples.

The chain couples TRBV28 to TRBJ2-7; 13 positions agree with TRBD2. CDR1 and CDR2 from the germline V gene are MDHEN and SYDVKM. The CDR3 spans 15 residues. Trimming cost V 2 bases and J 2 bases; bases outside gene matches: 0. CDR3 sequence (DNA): TGTGCCAGCAGTTTAGGGACTAGCGGGGCCTACGAGCAGTACTTC. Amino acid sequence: CASSLGTSGAYEQYF.

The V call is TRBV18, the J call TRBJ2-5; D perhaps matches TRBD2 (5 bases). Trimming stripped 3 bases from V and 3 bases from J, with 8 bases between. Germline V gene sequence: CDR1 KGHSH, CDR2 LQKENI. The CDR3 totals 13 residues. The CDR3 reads CASSPGLEETQYF. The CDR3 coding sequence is TGTGCCAGCTCACCTGGACTGGAAGAGACCCAGTACTTC.

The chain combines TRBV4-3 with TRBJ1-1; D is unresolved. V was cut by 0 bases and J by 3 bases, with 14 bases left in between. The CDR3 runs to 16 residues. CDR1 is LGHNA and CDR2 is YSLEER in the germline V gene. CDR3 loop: CASSQERGFQDTEAFF. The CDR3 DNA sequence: TGCGCCAGCAGCCAAGAAAGAGGCTTCCAGGACACTGAAGCTTTCTTT.

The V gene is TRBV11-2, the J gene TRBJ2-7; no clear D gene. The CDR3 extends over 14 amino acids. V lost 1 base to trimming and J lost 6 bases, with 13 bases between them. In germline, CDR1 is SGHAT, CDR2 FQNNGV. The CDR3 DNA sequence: TGTGCCAGCAGCTTAGGCAGAGGCGGTACCGAGCAGTACTTC. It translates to CASSLGRGGTEQYF.

The CDR3 DNA reads as TGTGCCAGCCATCCCGGGCTTAGCGGGCTGTTTGGCGAGCAGTACTTC. It is translated as CASHPGLSGLFGEQYF. The gene calls are TRBV5-4 and TRBJ2-7, with TRBD2 matching over 7 bases. V was pared by 7 bases and J by 6 bases, with 19 bases of the junction left unmatched. This CDR3 spans 16 amino acids. From germline, CDR1 is SGHNT and CDR2 YYREEE (reference sequence).

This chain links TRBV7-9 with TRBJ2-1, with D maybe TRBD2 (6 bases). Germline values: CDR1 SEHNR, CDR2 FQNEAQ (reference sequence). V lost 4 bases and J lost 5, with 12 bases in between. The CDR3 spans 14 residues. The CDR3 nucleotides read TGTGCCAGCAGCTGGGGGGAGGCCCACAATGAGCAGTTCTTC. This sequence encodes CASSWGEAHNEQFF.

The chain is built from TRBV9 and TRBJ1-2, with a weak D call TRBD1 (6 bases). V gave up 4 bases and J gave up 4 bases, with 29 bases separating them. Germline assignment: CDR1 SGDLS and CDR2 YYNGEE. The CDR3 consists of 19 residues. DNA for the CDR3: TGTGCCAGCAGCAGAAACACCGGGGGGGGCGCCCGGGTTGGCTATGGCTACACCTTC. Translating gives CASSRNTGGGARVGYGYTF.

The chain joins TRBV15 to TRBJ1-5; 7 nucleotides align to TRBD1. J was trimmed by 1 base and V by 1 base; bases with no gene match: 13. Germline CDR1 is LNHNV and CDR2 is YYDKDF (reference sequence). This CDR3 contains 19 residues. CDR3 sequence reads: CATSRARDSQAGSNQPQHF. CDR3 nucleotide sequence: TGTGCCACCAGCAGAGCCCGGGACAGTCAAGCCGGGAGCAATCAGCCCCAGCATTTT.

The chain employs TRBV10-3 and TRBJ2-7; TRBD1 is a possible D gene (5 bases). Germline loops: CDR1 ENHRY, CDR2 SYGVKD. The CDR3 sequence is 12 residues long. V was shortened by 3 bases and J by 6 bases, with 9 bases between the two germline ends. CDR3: CAISDSGPEQYF. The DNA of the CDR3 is TGTGCCATCAGTGACTCAGGGCCCGAGCAGTACTTC.

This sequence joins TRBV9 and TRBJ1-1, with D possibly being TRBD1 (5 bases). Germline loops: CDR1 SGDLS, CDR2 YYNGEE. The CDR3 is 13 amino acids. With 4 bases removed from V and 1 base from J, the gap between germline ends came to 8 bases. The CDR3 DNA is TGTGCCAGCAGCAGACAGTCGAACACTGAAGCTTTCTTT. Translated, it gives CASSRQSNTEAFF.

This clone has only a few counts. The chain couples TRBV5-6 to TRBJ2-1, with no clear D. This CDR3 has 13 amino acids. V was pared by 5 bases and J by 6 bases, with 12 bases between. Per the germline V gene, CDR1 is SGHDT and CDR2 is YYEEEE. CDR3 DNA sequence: TGTGCCAGCAGGGGGATAGGTAGCAATGAGCAGTTCTTC. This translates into CASRGIGSNEQFF.

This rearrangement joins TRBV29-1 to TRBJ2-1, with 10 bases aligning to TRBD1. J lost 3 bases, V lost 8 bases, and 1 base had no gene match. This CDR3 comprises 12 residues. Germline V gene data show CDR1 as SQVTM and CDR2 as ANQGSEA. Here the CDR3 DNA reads TGCAGCTGGACAGGGGGCTACAATGAGCAGTTCTTC. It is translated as CSWTGGYNEQFF.

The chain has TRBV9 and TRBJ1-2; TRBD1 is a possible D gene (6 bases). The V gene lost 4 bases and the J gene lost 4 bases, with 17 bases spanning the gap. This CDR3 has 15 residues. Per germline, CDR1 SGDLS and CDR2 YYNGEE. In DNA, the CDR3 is TGTGCCAGCAGCACGCGGACAGAAGAACCCTATGGCTACACCTTC. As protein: CASSTRTEEPYGYTF.

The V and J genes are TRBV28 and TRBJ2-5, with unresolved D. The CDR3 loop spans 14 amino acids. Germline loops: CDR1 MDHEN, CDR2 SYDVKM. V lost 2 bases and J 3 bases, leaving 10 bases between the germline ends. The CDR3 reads CASSLVWRKETQYF. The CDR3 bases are TGTGCCAGCAGTTTAGTGTGGAGAAAAGAGACCCAGTACTTC.

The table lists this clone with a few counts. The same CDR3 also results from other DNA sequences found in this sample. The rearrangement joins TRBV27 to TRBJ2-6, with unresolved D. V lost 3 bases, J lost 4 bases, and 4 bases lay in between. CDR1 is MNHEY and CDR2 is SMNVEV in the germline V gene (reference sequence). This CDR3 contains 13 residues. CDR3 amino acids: CASSFSGANVLTF. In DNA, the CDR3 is TGTGCCAGCAGTTTCTCAGGGGCCAACGTCCTGACTTTC.

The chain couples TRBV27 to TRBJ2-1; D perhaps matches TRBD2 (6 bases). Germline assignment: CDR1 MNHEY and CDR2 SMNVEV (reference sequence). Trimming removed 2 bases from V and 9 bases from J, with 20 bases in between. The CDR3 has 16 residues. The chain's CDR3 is CASSLQAGLFDVEQFF. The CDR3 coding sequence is TGTGCCAGCAGTTTACAAGCGGGCCTCTTTGATGTTGAGCAGTTCTTC.

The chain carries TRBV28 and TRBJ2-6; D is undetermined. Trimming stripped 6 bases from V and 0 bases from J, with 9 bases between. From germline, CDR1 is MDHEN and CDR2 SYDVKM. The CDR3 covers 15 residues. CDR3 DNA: TGTGCCAGCAGGCCCCCTAGCTCTGGGGCCAACGTCCTGACTTTC. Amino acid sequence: CASRPPSSGANVLTF.

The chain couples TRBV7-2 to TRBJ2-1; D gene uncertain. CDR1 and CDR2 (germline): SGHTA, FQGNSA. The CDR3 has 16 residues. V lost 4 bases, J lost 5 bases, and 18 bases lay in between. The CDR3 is CASSSRSASRDNEQFF. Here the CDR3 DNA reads TGTGCCAGCAGCTCAAGATCGGCGAGCCGCGACAATGAGCAGTTCTTC.

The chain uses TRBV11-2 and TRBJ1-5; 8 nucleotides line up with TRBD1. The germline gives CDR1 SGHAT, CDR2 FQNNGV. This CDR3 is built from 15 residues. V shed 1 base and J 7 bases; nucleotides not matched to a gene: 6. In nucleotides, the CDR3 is TGTGCCAGCAGCTTAGCCGGACAGGGAGGCCAGCCCCAGCATTTT. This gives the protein CASSLAGQGGQPQHF.

In DNA form, the CDR3 reads TGTGCCAGCAGCTTGTTTACGGGGAACACTGAAGCTTTCTTT. This codes for CASSLFTGNTEAFF. This chain joins TRBV7-9 and TRBJ1-1; D not certain. The CDR3 covers 14 residues. Germline CDR1 is SEHNR and CDR2 is FQNEAQ (reference sequence). V lost 3 bases and J lost 1, with 9 bases in between.

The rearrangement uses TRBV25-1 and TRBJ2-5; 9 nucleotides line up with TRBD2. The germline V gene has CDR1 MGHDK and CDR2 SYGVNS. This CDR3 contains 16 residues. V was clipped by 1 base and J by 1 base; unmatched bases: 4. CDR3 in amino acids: CASSEWGGRGQETQYF. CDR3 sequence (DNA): TGTGCCAGCAGTGAATGGGGCGGGAGGGGCCAAGAGACCCAGTACTTC. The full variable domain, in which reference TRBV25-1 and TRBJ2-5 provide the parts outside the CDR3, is EADIYQTPRYLVIGTGKKITLECSQTMGHDKMYWYQQDPGMELHLIHYSYGVNSTEKGDLSSESTVSRIRTEHFPLTLESARPSHTSQYLCASSEWGGRGQETQYFGPGTRLLVL.

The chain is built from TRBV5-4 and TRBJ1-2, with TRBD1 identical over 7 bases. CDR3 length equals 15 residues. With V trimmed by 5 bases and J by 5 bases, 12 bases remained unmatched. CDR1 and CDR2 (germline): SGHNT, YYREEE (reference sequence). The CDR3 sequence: CASRMTDREPYGYTF. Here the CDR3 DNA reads TGTGCCAGCAGGATGACCGACAGGGAACCTTATGGCTACACCTTC.

CDR3 nucleotides: TGTGCCAGCGGACAGACAGAATTAATGAACTTACTGTTTTTT. It specifies CASGQTELMNLLFF. This chain uses TRBV7-9 with TRBJ1-4, with D possibly matching TRBD1 (6 bases). There are 14 residues in the CDR3. V lost 8 bases to trimming and J lost 13 bases, with 23 bases between them. CDR1 is SEHNR, CDR2 FQNEAQ, per germline (reference sequence).

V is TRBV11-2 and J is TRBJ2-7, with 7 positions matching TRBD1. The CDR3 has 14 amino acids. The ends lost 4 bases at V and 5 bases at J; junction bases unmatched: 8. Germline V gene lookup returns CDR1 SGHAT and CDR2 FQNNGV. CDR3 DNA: TGTGCCAGCAGCTGGGGACAGCTGGAGGACGAGCAGTACTTC. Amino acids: CASSWGQLEDEQYF.

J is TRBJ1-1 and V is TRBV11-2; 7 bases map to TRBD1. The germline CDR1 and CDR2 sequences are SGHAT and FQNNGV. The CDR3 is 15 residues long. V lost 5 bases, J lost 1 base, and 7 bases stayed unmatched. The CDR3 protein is CASSQTGYKNTEAFF. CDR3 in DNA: TGTGCCAGCAGCCAGACAGGGTACAAGAACACTGAAGCTTTCTTT.

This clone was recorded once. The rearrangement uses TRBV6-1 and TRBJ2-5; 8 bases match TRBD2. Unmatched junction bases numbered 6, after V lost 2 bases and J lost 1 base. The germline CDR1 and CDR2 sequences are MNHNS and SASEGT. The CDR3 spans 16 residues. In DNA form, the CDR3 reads TGTGCCAGCAGTGAATGGCCTAGCGGGCCCCAAGAGACCCAGTACTTC. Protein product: CASSEWPSGPQETQYF.

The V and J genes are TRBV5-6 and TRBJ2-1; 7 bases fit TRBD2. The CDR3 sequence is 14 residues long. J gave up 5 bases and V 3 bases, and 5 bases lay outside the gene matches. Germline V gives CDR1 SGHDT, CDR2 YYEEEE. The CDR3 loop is CASSYGAGNNEQFF. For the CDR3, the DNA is TGTGCCAGCAGCTACGGAGCGGGGAACAATGAGCAGTTCTTC.

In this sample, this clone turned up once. The CDR3 region is CASTIGTLDTYF. CDR3 sequence (DNA): TGTGCCAGCACGATAGGGACGTTAGATACGTACTTC. The gene calls are TRBV6-1 and TRBJ2-7; either TRBD1 or TRBD2 may supply D (5 bases each). CDR1 MNHNS and CDR2 SASEGT come from the germline V gene. There are 12 residues in the CDR3. V was clipped by 7 bases and J by 12 bases, with 19 bases between them.

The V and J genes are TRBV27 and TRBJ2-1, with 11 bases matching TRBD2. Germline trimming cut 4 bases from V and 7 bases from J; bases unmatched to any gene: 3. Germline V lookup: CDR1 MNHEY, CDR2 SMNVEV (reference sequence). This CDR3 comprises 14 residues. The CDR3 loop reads CASSYGTSGNEQFF. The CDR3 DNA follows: TGTGCCAGCAGTTACGGGACTAGCGGAAATGAGCAGTTCTTC.